This T cell receptor (beta chain) was recovered during a study of beta chain features in type 1 diabetes. A remark on this clone: Its antigen is unidentified.

Sequencing targeted expressed TCRB transcripts, as all isolated RNA had been reverse transcribed. Only in-frame clones appear in the TCRdb table, and some are missing; sequencing was by immunoSEQ multiplex PCR. The data hold around 250,000 clones, with 14% observed a single time. The study's findings and limits: In all four CD4+ subsets, TCRB CDR3 length was significantly, moderately reduced in type 1 diabetes.

By way of CD45RO/CCR7/CD25/CD127/CD95/CD27, the CD4+ regulatory, stem cell-like memory, central memory and naive cells were sorted. The junction had 1 base not matched to a gene; V was cut back by 5 bases and J by 3 bases. The CDR3 length is 15 residues. CDR1 is SNHLY, CDR2 FYNNEI, per germline. The receptor was isolated from a man aged 30 to 39 with type 1 diabetes. The sequenced sample consisted of naive CD4+ T cells from blood. The chain employs TRBV2 and TRBJ2-3; TRBD2 aligns across 14 bases. The CDR3 loop reads CASSRLAGGTDTQYF. CDR3 nucleotides: TGTGCCAGCAGTCGACTAGCGGGAGGGACAGATACGCAGTATTTT.